This entry lists 3 T cell receptor beta chains sequenced from one sample in a study of beta chain features in type 1 diabetes. Sequencing targeted expressed TCRB transcripts, as all isolated RNA had been reverse transcribed. Clones were sequenced by immunoSEQ multiplex PCR, and TCRdb holds only the in-frame ones, with some missing. Of around 170,000 clones listed, roughly 9% are singletons. The sample consisted of central memory CD4+ T cells from blood. The receptor set was obtained from a woman between 18 and 29 years old in good health.

This chain uses TRBV6-6 with TRBJ2-5; a weak D match, TRBD1 (5 bases). Trimming stripped 8 bases from V and 1 base from J, with 14 bases between. CDR1 and CDR2 from the germline V gene are MNHNY and SVGAGI (reference sequence). This CDR3 region has 14 residues. The CDR3 coding sequence is TGTGCCAGCGGGGCGGCCGATCTCCAAGAGACCCAGTACTTC. Protein product: CASGAADLQETQYF.

The V call is TRBV11-2, the J call TRBJ2-2; D perhaps matches TRBD1 (5 bases). Germline CDR1 is SGHAT and CDR2 is FQNNGV. CDR3 size: 14 residues. The V end lost 1 base, the J end lost 4 bases, and 7 bases lay between the germline ends. This CDR3 reads CASSLGQITGELFF. For the CDR3, the DNA is TGTGCCAGCAGCTTAGGACAGATCACCGGGGAGCTGTTTTTT. The full variable domain, completed using reference TRBV11-2 and TRBJ2-2, is EAGVAQSPRYKIIEKRQSVAFWCNPISGHATLYWYQQILGQGPKLLIQFQNNGVVDDSQLPKDRFSAERLKGVDSTLKIQPAKLEDSAVYLCASSLGQITGELFFGEGSRLTVL.

The rearrangement uses TRBV14 and TRBJ1-2; a weak D match, TRBD1 (6 bases). Deletions cut 5 bases from V and 3 bases from J, with 10 bases between. The CDR3 sequence is 13 residues long. In germline, CDR1 is SGHDN, CDR2 FVKESK. CDR3 nucleotides: TGTGCCAGCAGCGAGGGGGAGCACTATGGCTACACCTTC. This translates into CASSEGEHYGYTF.